The 30 T cell receptor beta chains in this list originate from one sample, sequenced in a study of T cell responses to AZD1222 COVID-19 vaccine. Data came from immunoSEQ multiplex PCR; TCRdb stores just in-frame clones and leaves some out. The sample lists roughly 180,000 clones; 90% to 95% were seen once. The sample consisted of peripheral blood, taken 28 days after the second AZD1222 dose. Every receptor here comes from an adult who received the AZD1222 COVID-19 vaccine.

The chain employs TRBV24-1 and TRBJ2-1; D is undetermined. The CDR3 is 11 residues long. V lost 10 bases, J lost 7 bases, and 10 bases lay in between. The germline gives CDR1 KGHDR, CDR2 SFDVKD. CDR3 region: CATASWNEQFF. The DNA for the CDR3 is TGTGCCACGGCTAGTTGGAATGAGCAGTTCTTC.

This clone was observed a single time. The J gene is TRBJ2-7, the V gene TRBV18, with D possibly TRBD1 on 5 matching bases. CDR3 length equals 14 residues. The ends were cut back, 6 bases at V and 9 bases at J, with 21 bases in the middle. Germline values: CDR1 KGHSH, CDR2 LQKENI. CDR3 DNA: TGTGCCAGCTCCCCTGCAGGGCCCTACGAGCGGCAGTACTTC. Translated: CASSPAGPYERQYF.

The chain carries TRBV9 and TRBJ2-2; 8 bases are a match to TRBD2. The V gene end was trimmed by 10 bases and the J gene end by 7 bases; junction bases not matched to a gene: 9. This CDR3 comprises 13 residues. The germline V gene encodes CDR1 SGDLS and CDR2 YYNGEE. CDR3 loop: CARGRGAIGELFF. CDR3 sequence (DNA): TGTGCCCGCGGGCGGGGGGCCATCGGGGAGCTGTTTTTT.

This clone was seen more than once but under ten times. The rearrangement joins TRBV9 to TRBJ1-2; D perhaps matches TRBD1 (5 bases). V was clipped by 4 bases and J by 4 bases, with 17 bases between them. Germline assignment: CDR1 SGDLS and CDR2 YYNGEE. The CDR3 extends over 15 amino acids. The CDR3 coding sequence is TGTGCCAGCAGCCCGCGGGGGGAGAAGTTCTATGGCTACACCTTC. This codes for CASSPRGEKFYGYTF.

The genes are TRBV3-1 (or the pseudogene TRBV3-2) and TRBJ1-6; the D gene is possibly TRBD1 (5 bases). CDR3 length: 14 residues. Trimming took off 2 bases at V and 6 bases at J, with 8 bases between the two ends. Germline CDR1 is LGHDT and CDR2 is YNNKEL (reference sequence). CDR3 protein: CASSQQGSNSPLHF. The CDR3 DNA reads TGTGCCAGCAGCCAACAGGGAAGTAATTCACCCCTCCACTTT.

This chain uses TRBV6-6 with TRBJ1-4; D not certain. Trimming removed 2 bases at V and 4 bases at J, with 14 bases between. Germline V lookup: CDR1 MNHNY, CDR2 SVGAGI (reference sequence). The CDR3 is 16 amino acids. The CDR3, as DNA: TGTGCCAGCAGTTACACGTCCGGGAGATATAATGAAAAACTGTTTTTT. It codes for CASSYTSGRYNEKLFF.

The V and J genes are TRBV5-5 and TRBJ2-7; TRBD2 matches 11 bases. The CDR3 sequence is 18 residues long. The V gene's germline CDR1 is SGHKS and CDR2 YYEKEE (reference sequence). V lost 0 bases, J lost 0 bases, and 8 bases stayed unmatched. Here the CDR3 DNA reads TGTGCCAGCAGCTTGGGACTAGCGGGAAACCCCGACTCCTACGAGCAGTACTTC. This codes for CASSLGLAGNPDSYEQYF. The variable domain in full, completed from reference TRBV5-5 and TRBJ2-7, reads DAGVTQSPTHLIKTRGQQVTLRCSPISGHKSVSWYQQVLGQGPQFIFQYYEKEERGRGNFPDRFSARQFPNYSSELNVNALLLGDSALYLCASSLGLAGNPDSYEQYFGPGTRLTVT.

This clone was found once. The chain couples TRBV19 to TRBJ2-1; D gene ambiguous. Germline CDR1 and CDR2: LNHDA and SQIVND (reference sequence). The CDR3 loop spans 14 amino acids. V was pared by 1 base and J by 0 bases, with 4 bases between. This CDR3 is CASSIGPSYNEQFF. DNA for the CDR3: TGTGCCAGTAGTATAGGGCCCTCCTACAATGAGCAGTTCTTC.

In this sample, this clone turned up once. CDR3 in amino acids: CASSELPYSGRKDIQYF. CDR3 nucleotides: TGTGCCAGCAGTGAATTGCCCTATAGTGGGCGTAAGGACATTCAGTACTTC. The V call is TRBV6-1, the J call TRBJ2-4, with unresolved D. The CDR3 spans 17 residues. Germline loops: CDR1 MNHNS, CDR2 SASEGT. Trimming took off 2 bases at V and 8 bases at J, with 22 bases between the two ends.

The chain is built from TRBV6-2 or TRBV6-3 and TRBJ2-2, with D maybe TRBD2 (5 bases). Trimming removed 5 bases from V and 0 bases from J, with 13 bases in between. Per germline, CDR1 MNHEY and CDR2 SVGEGT. The CDR3 spans 16 residues. Written as DNA, the CDR3 is TGTGCCAGCAGTAACCACGGCGGGCCGAACACCGGGGAGCTGTTTTTT. Protein: CASSNHGGPNTGELFF.

This clone has a single count. The chain recombines TRBV14 with TRBJ2-1, with 10 bases lining up with TRBD2. Germline CDR1 reads SGHDN; CDR2 reads FVKESK. The CDR3 sequence is 16 residues long. V was pared by 4 bases and J by 3 bases, with 6 bases of the junction left unmatched. CDR3 DNA: TGTGCCAGCAGCCTTCGGACTAGCGGCAGCTACAATGAGCAGTTCTTC. Amino acid sequence: CASSLRTSGSYNEQFF.

This chain joins TRBV12-3 or TRBV12-4 and TRBJ2-3; maybe TRBD2 (6 bases). Trimming stripped 8 bases from V and 8 bases from J, with 14 bases between. The CDR3 sequence is 12 residues long. The DNA of the CDR3 is TGTGCCAGCGCACTAGCTCGGGTTACGCAGTATTTT. It codes for CASALARVTQYF.

The V and J genes are TRBV27 and TRBJ1-3; the match to TRBD1 covers 11 bases. The junction had 13 bases not matched to a gene; V was cut back by 6 bases and J by 3 bases. Germline V lookup: CDR1 MNHEY, CDR2 SMNVEV (reference sequence). The CDR3 runs 18 residues. The CDR3 nucleotides read TGTGCCAGCAGCTCCAACATGATCGGGACAGGGGGTGGAAACACCATATATTTT. Translated: CASSSNMIGTGGGNTIYF.

V usage is TRBV19 and J usage is TRBJ1-1, with D unclear. Germline V gene lookup returns CDR1 LNHDA and CDR2 SQIVND (reference sequence). The V and J ends lost 5 bases and 3 bases respectively, with 13 bases between them. The CDR3 totals 14 residues. The CDR3 region has the DNA TGTGCCAGTAGTTATCGTGGGATTGACACTGAAGCTTTCTTT. Residues: CASSYRGIDTEAFF. Combining the CDR3 with reference TRBV19 and TRBJ1-1 gives the whole variable domain DGGITQSPKYLFRKEGQNVTLSCEQNLNHDAMYWYRQDPGQGLRLIYYSQIVNDFQKGDIAEGYSVSREKKESFPLTVTSAQKNPTAFYLCASSYRGIDTEAFFGQGTRLTVV.

The chain couples TRBV6-2 or TRBV6-3 to TRBJ1-5; D not certain. Trimming removed 2 bases from V and 3 bases from J, with 14 bases in between. The CDR3 is 16 residues long. Germline lookup yields CDR1 MNHEY and CDR2 SVGEGT. The CDR3 DNA reads TGTGCCAGCAGTTACCTAGGACTGATAGCCAATCAGCCCCAGCATTTT. Residues: CASSYLGLIANQPQHF.

J is TRBJ2-1 and V is TRBV4-2; D unresolved. CDR1 and CDR2 (germline): LGHNA, YNFKEQ. The germline V and J ends were trimmed by 4 bases and 5 bases, with 12 bases remaining between them. CDR3 length: 14 amino acids. Written as DNA, the CDR3 is TGTGCCAGCAGCCCTAGGTTGGCGGACAATGAGCAGTTCTTC. It specifies CASSPRLADNEQFF.

This clone was found once. The chain recombines TRBV6-1 with TRBJ1-4; tentative D call: TRBD1 (6 bases). The CDR3 spans 14 residues. Trimming removed 3 bases at V and 7 bases at J, with 12 bases between. Per germline, CDR1 MNHNS and CDR2 SASEGT. CDR3 in DNA: TGTGCCAGCAGTGACGGCAGGGGAAGTGAAAAACTGTTTTTT. It yields the protein CASSDGRGSEKLFF.

V usage is TRBV25-1 and J usage is TRBJ1-3, with 12 bases identical to TRBD1. This CDR3 spans 16 amino acids. The germline gives CDR1 MGHDK, CDR2 SYGVNS. V gave up 6 bases and J gave up 3 bases; unmatched junction bases: 6. CDR3 coding DNA: TGTGCCAGCAGGGGGACAGGGGGCCGCTATGGAAACACCATATATTTT. Residues: CASRGTGGRYGNTIYF.

The rearrangement joins TRBV18 to TRBJ2-7; D not certain. V was cut by 0 bases and J by 7 bases, with 13 bases left in between. This CDR3 is 14 amino acids long. Germline V gives CDR1 KGHSH, CDR2 LQKENI. CDR3 nucleotide sequence: TGTGCCAGCTCACCACCGGACGGCTTCAGGGAGCAGTACTTC. It is translated as CASSPPDGFREQYF.

The chain employs TRBV9 and TRBJ2-1; TRBD2 agrees at 8 bases. The V gene's germline CDR1 is SGDLS and CDR2 YYNGEE. The CDR3 has 14 residues. J lost 5 bases, V lost 6 bases, and 7 bases had no gene match. The CDR3 nucleotides read TGTGCCAGCACCCCTAGCGGGTGGGACAATGAGCAGTTCTTC. It specifies CASTPSGWDNEQFF.

This sequence joins TRBV20-1 and TRBJ1-2, with 9 bases lining up with TRBD1. The CDR3 length is 9 residues. CDR1 is DFQATT, CDR2 SNEGSKA, per germline (reference sequence). V shed 7 bases and J 12 bases; nucleotides not matched to a gene: 3. The CDR3 region has the DNA TGCAGTGGGGGGACAGGGAACACCTTC. This translates into CSGGTGNTF.

This clone was recorded only once. This rearrangement joins TRBV10-1 to TRBJ2-7, with D perhaps being TRBD1 or TRBD2 (5 bases each). Germline lookup yields CDR1 WNHNN and CDR2 SYGVQD (reference sequence). The CDR3 has 14 amino acids. Trimming took 2 bases from V and 3 from J, leaving 11 bases between them. The CDR3 sequence: CASSEGTRSYEQYF. The CDR3 DNA is TGCGCCAGCAGTGAGGGGACGAGGAGCTACGAGCAGTACTTC.

The chain links TRBV9 to TRBJ2-3; D is unclear. V was trimmed by 4 bases and J by 2 bases, leaving 8 bases between them. The germline V gene has CDR1 SGDLS and CDR2 YYNGEE. The CDR3 runs to 13 residues. CDR3 loop: CASSIEFTDTQYF. In DNA, the CDR3 is TGTGCCAGCAGCATAGAATTCACAGATACGCAGTATTTT. The variable domain in full, with the rest retrieved from reference TRBV9 and TRBJ2-3, is DSGVTQTPKHLITATGQRVTLRCSPRSGDLSVYWYQQSLDQGLQFLIQYYNGEERAKGNILERFSAQQFPDLHSELNLSSLELGDSALYFCASSIEFTDTQYFGPGTRLTVL.

V gene TRBV5-8 combines with J gene TRBJ2-3, with 8 bases identical to TRBD1. The CDR3 is 16 amino acids. The trim removed 3 bases at V and 1 base at J, leaving 7 bases unmatched. Germline CDR1 is SGHTS and CDR2 is YDEGEE. The CDR3 region is CASSYSGQGGTDTQYF. The CDR3 coding sequence is TGTGCCAGCAGCTATTCCGGACAGGGAGGCACAGATACGCAGTATTTT.

This clone was counted only a few times. The chain combines TRBV18 with TRBJ1-1, with D unclear. V was shortened by 8 bases and J by 0 bases, with 10 bases between the two germline ends. The CDR3 loop spans 13 amino acids. Germline V gene lookup returns CDR1 KGHSH and CDR2 LQKENI. CDR3 sequence reads: CASLSTLNTEAFF. The CDR3 DNA sequence: TGTGCCAGCCTTTCAACTTTGAACACTGAAGCTTTCTTT.

This clone was observed a few times. V usage is TRBV6-4 and J usage is TRBJ2-7; the match to TRBD2 covers 10 bases. Per germline, CDR1 MRHNA and CDR2 SNTAGT. This CDR3 region has 15 residues. V dropped 0 bases and J dropped 6; count of bases not matched to a gene: 5. DNA of the CDR3: TGTGCCAGCAGTGACTCGCCCGGGACTAGCGCCGAGCAGTACTTC. Amino acids: CASSDSPGTSAEQYF.

The chain links TRBV6-5 to TRBJ1-2; tentative D call: TRBD1 (5 bases). The CDR3 contains 15 residues. V was clipped by 6 bases and J by 2 bases, with 16 bases between them. Germline V CDR1 and CDR2: MNHEY, SVGAGI. CDR3 in amino acids: CASSNGGDLNYGYTF. The CDR3 DNA reads TGTGCCAGCAGCAACGGGGGGGACTTAAACTATGGCTACACCTTC.

The chain combines TRBV12-5 with TRBJ2-3; 10 bases agree with TRBD2. J gave up 2 bases and V 2 bases, and 10 bases lay outside the gene matches. Per the germline V gene, CDR1 is LGHNT and CDR2 is FRNRAP. There are 18 residues in the CDR3. DNA of the CDR3: TGTGCTAGTGGTTTGAGGAGGATAGCGGGGGGCTACACAGATACGCAGTATTTT. It encodes CASGLRRIAGGYTDTQYF.

The V and J genes are TRBV10-2 and TRBJ2-2, with D unclear. The CDR3 is made up of 13 amino acids. Trimming took 2 bases from V and 2 from J, leaving 3 bases between them. Germline V CDR1 and CDR2: WSHSY, SAAADI. CDR3 DNA sequence: TGCGCCAGCAGTGAGGTTAACACCGGGGAGCTGTTTTTT. Translating gives CASSEVNTGELFF.

This clone appeared a single time. This chain links TRBV4-3 with TRBJ2-7; no definite D call. This CDR3 spans 16 amino acids. Germline-derived CDR1 and CDR2 are LGHNA and YSLEER. Trimming removed 1 base from V and 4 bases from J, with 17 bases in between. The CDR3 DNA reads as TGCGCCAGCAGCCAAGCCCAAACTACAGCGACTTACGAGCAGTACTTC. Translation gives CASSQAQTTATYEQYF.